Reported below is one T cell receptor (beta chain). The CDR3 spans 15 residues. V was pared by 0 bases and J by 1 base, with 3 bases of the junction left unmatched. In germline, CDR1 is SGHRS, CDR2 YFSETQ. Authors' methods: Reference gene primer amplification gave nucleated cell count estimates. Sequencing was performed with immunoSEQ multiplex PCR; in TCRdb, only in-frame clones are kept and a portion is missing. The V and J calls and the clone size are those of that table, but D and trimming were determined from the DNA. This sample has fewer than 250,000 clones, with approximately 90% found just once. The sample is drawn from a study of blood T cell repertoires in COVID-19. Study overall: The United States, Italy and Spain were the sources of the acute and convalescent COVID-19 samples.

The chain uses TRBV5-1 and TRBJ1-2; 7 bases map to TRBD1. The sequenced sample was peripheral blood. The source of this sequence is a man aged 25-45 years with COVID-19, enrolled during active disease. In nucleotides, the CDR3 is TGCGCCAGCAGCTTGGTGGCAGGGGGTAACTATGGCTACACCTTC. This translates into CASSLVAGGNYGYTF.